What follows is one T cell receptor (beta chain) and its context. What this receptor recognizes is not known. No base quality values were provided; no much bigger clone lies one nucleotide off. The sequencer was an Illumina HiSeq 1500. The raw public reads went through TCRdb reprocessing: fastp at Q25, MiXCR clone calling, in-frame beta chains kept. For every CDR3 protein sequence, its rows merge into one entry that carries the most common genes and DNA. The sample table lists around 530,000 distinct CDR3 sequences, approximately 15% of them with a count of one. The ten biggest clones cover roughly a quarter of the sample. V loses 7 bases of germline sequence and J loses 8 bases, and the interval between the two ends is 19 bases. The germline V gene yields SGHRS for CDR1 and YFSETQ for CDR2. The CDR3 covers 14 residues, taking in both the cysteine and the phenylalanine. Only CDR3 DNA remains: 42 bases, in frame from the first base.

The sample belongs to a study of T cell repertoires in cytomegalovirus infection (dated by TCRdb to between 2018 and 2020). About the study as a whole: The HLA type of each donor mattered for the analysis, because public TCR beta signatures pointed to carriage of CMV infection along with the matching HLA type.

Study-level results and caveats: Carriers of CMV infection plus the relevant HLA type were discriminated by the cumulative frequency of public TCR beta family members in the study cohort and in an independent approximately 350-donor cohort. In the ex vivo response, HLA-C-restricted CMV-specific TCR beta clonotypes were dominant, and in two of eight donors the single most frequent clonotype came from this HLA-C-restricted group.

Sequences were obtained from CD8+ T cells from PBMCs. Recombination connected TRBV5-1 to TRBJ2-1, and the D gene may be TRBD2, 5 bases matching. The sequence was obtained from a human donor in good health (CMV status not recorded). Some clones in this sample may be carry-over from other donors' samples. The nucleotide sequence is TGCGCCAGCGCCGGGCTAGCATCTGAGGATGAGCAGTTCTTC. This codes for CASAGLASEDEQFF.